A selection of T cell receptor beta chains follows, all from one sample in a study of regulatory T cells in long-lasting Graves disease. TCRdb recomputed calls from the multiplex PCR reads with MiXCR, one row per CDR3 protein. The sample contains some 440,000 distinct CDR3 sequences, 20% of which appear only once. The sample consisted of peripheral blood mononuclear cells (PBMCs), taken when the disease was refractory, from a patient treated with antithyroid drugs. Every receptor here comes from a female donor with Graves disease. Both conserved end residues are trimmed from each CDR3. Each record gives: D gene, V gene, J gene, CDR3 protein. D genes are given only for firm matches.

TRBD1,TRBV6-2/TRBV6-3,TRBJ2-1,ASPLSRDSSYNEQF
NA,TRBV2,TRBJ1-5,ASSGPRLGPQH
NA,TRBV11-2,NA,ASSSKLADYNEQF
NA,TRBV7-8,TRBJ2-7,ASSLAVIGNYEQY
NA,TRBV20-1,TRBJ2-7,SASRPDGSSSYEQY
NA,TRBV28,TRBJ2-3,ASSLGGYTDTQY
NA,TRBV14,TRBJ2-7,ASSPFTGSSYEQY
NA,TRBV28,TRBJ2-7,ASSPIRYEQY
TRBD1,TRBV6-1,TRBJ2-2,ASRPIQGATGELF
TRBD1,TRBV6-1,TRBJ2-2,ASRRGLRTTNTGELF
NA,TRBV11-2,TRBJ2-7,ASSRSAPYEQY
TRBD2,TRBV19,TRBJ2-2,ASSYSSGRAIGELF
TRBD2,TRBV20-1,TRBJ2-1,SAVQIGLAGAIPYNEQF
NA,TRBV2,TRBJ1-6,ATSDGGGQYNSPLH